These 2 T cell receptor beta chains were all obtained from the same sample, sequenced in a study of shared clonotypes between healthy human individuals. Assay: immunoSEQ multiplex PCR; the TCRdb copy retains only in-frame clones and omits some. The table lists roughly 2.6 million clones, just over 90% of them singletons. Sequencing input: naive CD4+ T cells sorted from blood. Subset defined: CD45RA+ positively selected. These receptors were taken from a man aged 18-30 years in good health.

The V gene is TRBV7-2, the J gene TRBJ2-3, with TRBD2 as a possible D gene (6 bases). V dropped 5 bases and J dropped 1 base, with 13 bases sitting between them. CDR3 length equals 15 residues. CDR1 is SGHTA, CDR2 FQGNSA, per germline. CDR3 nucleotides: TGTGCCAGCAGCCTTAGCGGTTTCGGCACAGATACGCAGTATTTT. It specifies CASSLSGFGTDTQYF.

V is TRBV11-2 and J is TRBJ2-1, with 10 bases aligning to TRBD2. Germline CDR1 and CDR2: SGHAT and FQNNGV. Losses at the gene ends were 5 bases for V and 9 bases for J; bases not matched to a gene: 10. The CDR3 has 15 residues. The CDR3 DNA follows: TGTGCCAGCAGCCCCGGGAGCGGGAGGGCCGGTGAGCAGTTCTTC. Protein: CASSPGSGRAGEQFF.